One and the same sample provided the 32 T cell receptor beta chains below, sequenced in a study of blood T cell repertoires in COVID-19 (dated by TCRdb to 2020 to 2022). The method was the immunoSEQ multiplex PCR assay. TCRdb carries this immuneACCESS record with in-frame sequences only. Its versions omit some clonotypes, under half of them owing to an unresolved V gene in the studies checked, with the rest unexplained. The sample table lists fewer than 200,000 clones, over 75% of them with a count of one. In total, the top ten clones hold about 5.3% of the sample. The sample consisted of PBMCs or T cells enriched from blood (not recorded which). These receptors were obtained from a middle-aged woman with acute COVID-19.

V usage is TRBV24-1 and J usage is TRBJ2-3, with 7 bases lining up with TRBD2. CDR3 length: 14 amino acids. J gave up 4 bases and V 3 bases, and 3 bases lay outside the gene matches. Germline V lookup: CDR1 KGHDR, CDR2 SFDVKD. The DNA of the CDR3 is TGTGCCACCAGTGATCATCGGGGGGCAGATACGCAGTATTTT. This codes for CATSDHRGADTQYF.

V is TRBV5-1 and J is TRBJ1-1, with TRBD1 matching over 8 bases. The CDR3 spans 16 residues. V was clipped by 1 base and J by 1 base; unmatched bases: 6. Germline values: CDR1 SGHRS, CDR2 YFSETQ. For the CDR3, the DNA is TGCGCCAGCAGCTTGATTGCAGGGGGCACGAACACTGAAGCTTTCTTT. Translation gives CASSLIAGGTNTEAFF.

The genes are TRBV19 and TRBJ1-2, with D possibly matching TRBD1 (6 bases). The V and J ends lost 8 bases and 3 bases respectively, with 16 bases between them. CDR1 is LNHDA, CDR2 SQIVND, per germline (reference sequence). The CDR3 covers 14 residues. CDR3 amino acids: CASQGRGSDYGYTF. CDR3 bases: TGTGCCAGTCAGGGGAGGGGGTCGGACTATGGCTACACCTTC.

The chain has TRBV27 and TRBJ2-1; 7 positions agree with TRBD2. This CDR3 has 11 amino acids. V shed 6 bases, J shed 16 bases, and the junction held 9 bases outside the gene matches. Germline CDR1 MNHEY, CDR2 SMNVEV (reference sequence). Written as DNA, the CDR3 is TGTGCCAGCAGGTATAGAGGGAGGGCATTCTTC. This sequence encodes CASRYRGRAFF.

In the case of this clone: An end of the junction does not agree with germline; a read error may underlie this. The V and J genes are TRBV2 and TRBJ2-5, with 9 bases matching TRBD2. In germline, CDR1 is SNHLY, CDR2 FYNNEI. The CDR3 consists of 12 residues. The CDR3 bases are TGTGCCAGCAGGTCCTTAATGGCGGGAGGGAACTTC. The encoded protein is CASRSLMAGGNF. Complete variable domain (other parts from reference TRBV2 and TRBJ2-5): EPEVTQTPSHQVTQMGQEVILRCVPISNHLYFYWYRQILGQKVEFLVSFYNNEISEKSEIFDDQFSVERPDGSNFTLKIRSTKLEDSAMYFCASRSLMAGGNFGPGTRLLVL.

The V gene is TRBV10-3, the J gene TRBJ2-7, with D possibly being TRBD1 (6 bases). The CDR3 has 15 residues. Looked up from germline, CDR1 is ENHRY and CDR2 is SYGVKD. With 3 bases removed from V and 1 base from J, the gap between germline ends came to 13 bases. The CDR3 DNA sequence: TGTGCCATCAGTGATCCAGGGGCAAATTCCTACGAGCAGTACGTC. Amino acid sequence: CAISDPGANSYEQYV.

This chain uses TRBV7-2 with TRBJ2-3; D unclear. V shed 4 bases and J shed 2 bases, with 19 bases lying between them. The CDR3 loop spans 17 amino acids. The germline gives CDR1 SGHTA, CDR2 FQGNSA. CDR3 sequence: CASSSPNSPPHTDTQYF. In nucleotides, the CDR3 is TGTGCCAGCAGCTCCCCGAATAGTCCACCTCACACAGATACGCAGTATTTT. The full variable domain, its missing parts supplied by reference TRBV7-2 and TRBJ2-3, is GAGVSQSPSNKVTEKGKDVELRCDPISGHTALYWYRQSLGQGLEFLIYFQGNSAPDKSGLPSDRFSAERTGGSVSTLTIQRTQQEDSAVYLCASSSPNSPPHTDTQYFGPGTRLTVL.

The rearrangement uses TRBV5-1 and TRBJ1-4; 9 bases are a match to TRBD1. In germline, CDR1 is SGHRS, CDR2 YFSETQ. J gave up 8 bases and V 4 bases, and 6 bases lay outside the gene matches. The CDR3 length is 14 residues. Here the CDR3 reads CASSRDREGEKLFF. CDR3 sequence (DNA): TGCGCCAGCAGCAGGGACAGGGAGGGCGAAAAACTGTTTTTT.

This chain connects TRBV5-1 to TRBJ1-4, with D possibly TRBD1 on 5 matching bases. CDR1 and CDR2 from the germline V gene are SGHRS and YFSETQ. V was trimmed by 0 bases and J by 10 bases, leaving 16 bases between them. The CDR3 runs 15 residues. The CDR3 is CASSLDSGPAGKLFF. CDR3 coding DNA: TGCGCCAGCAGCTTGGATTCAGGGCCAGCGGGAAAACTGTTTTTT. Together with reference TRBV5-1 and TRBJ1-4, the CDR3 gives the full variable domain: KAGVTQTPRYLIKTRGQQVTLSCSPISGHRSVSWYQQTPGQGLQFLFEYFSETQRNKGNFPGRFSGRQFSNSRSEMNVSTLELGDSALYLCASSLDSGPAGKLFFGSGTQLSVL.

The chain links TRBV27 to TRBJ2-1; TRBD2 agrees at 12 bases. V dropped 7 bases and J dropped 4; count of bases not matched to a gene: 5. The CDR3 has 15 residues. Germline-derived CDR1 and CDR2 are MNHEY and SMNVEV (reference sequence). The CDR3 sequence: CASTRGTSGYNEQFF. The CDR3 DNA follows: TGTGCCAGCACTAGGGGGACTAGCGGGTACAATGAGCAGTTCTTC.

This rearrangement joins TRBV19 to TRBJ2-1; D may be TRBD2 (5 bases). Per germline, CDR1 LNHDA and CDR2 SQIVND (reference sequence). V lost 9 bases to trimming and J lost 0 bases, with 12 bases between them. The CDR3 runs to 14 residues. CDR3 DNA: TGTGCCAGCGCGGGCGGAAACTCCTACAATGAGCAGTTCTTC. Amino acid sequence: CASAGGNSYNEQFF.

This clone was found once. The chain is built from TRBV7-6 and TRBJ1-5, with 9 positions matching TRBD1. There are 15 residues in the CDR3. CDR1 is SGHVS and CDR2 is FNYEAQ in the germline V gene. J gave up 5 bases and V 6 bases, and 8 bases lay outside the gene matches. The CDR3 reads CASSDGTGRDQPQHF. Written as DNA, the CDR3 is TGTGCCAGCAGTGACGGGACAGGGAGGGATCAGCCCCAGCATTTT.

Points on this clone: Distinct nucleotide sequences in the sample also encode this CDR3. V gene TRBV24-1 combines with J gene TRBJ2-3; tentative D call: TRBD1 (5 bases). The germline V gene encodes CDR1 KGHDR and CDR2 SFDVKD. This CDR3 region has 14 residues. Trimming took 3 bases from V and 3 from J, leaving 9 bases between them. The CDR3 DNA reads as TGTGCCACCAGTGATCCAACAGGAACAGATACGCAGTATTTT. It codes for CATSDPTGTDTQYF.

The gene calls are TRBV9 and TRBJ1-6; D is unresolved. CDR1 SGDLS and CDR2 YYNGEE come from the germline V gene. V was cut by 2 bases and J by 8 bases, with 14 bases left in between. CDR3 length: 15 amino acids. The CDR3 loop is CASSVAGRRDSPLHF. In DNA, the CDR3 is TGTGCCAGCAGCGTCGCCGGGAGGCGGGATTCACCCCTCCACTTT. The variable domain in full, completed from reference TRBV9 and TRBJ1-6, reads DSGVTQTPKHLITATGQRVTLRCSPRSGDLSVYWYQQSLDQGLQFLIQYYNGEERAKGNILERFSAQQFPDLHSELNLSSLELGDSALYFCASSVAGRRDSPLHFGNGTRLTVT.

The V call is TRBV18, the J call TRBJ1-2; D is unclear. CDR1 and CDR2 from the germline V gene are KGHSH and LQKENI. With 0 bases removed from V and 8 bases from J, the gap between germline ends came to 10 bases. CDR3 size: 13 residues. Here the CDR3 DNA reads TGTGCCAGCTCACCACCAGACTTTTACGGCTACACCTTC. Residues: CASSPPDFYGYTF. Together with reference TRBV18 and TRBJ1-2, the CDR3 gives the full variable domain: NAGVMQNPRHLVRRRGQEARLRCSPMKGHSHVYWYRQLPEEGLKFMVYLQKENIIDESGMPKERFSAEFPKEGPSILRIQQVVRGDSAAYFCASSPPDFYGYTFGSGTRLTVV.

V gene TRBV27 combines with J gene TRBJ2-2; 10 bases are a match to TRBD1. This CDR3 contains 15 residues. Germline V gene lookup returns CDR1 MNHEY and CDR2 SMNVEV (reference sequence). V was clipped by 4 bases and J by 3 bases; unmatched bases: 2. The CDR3 DNA follows: TGTGCCAGCAGTTGGACAGGGGGAGACACCGGGGAGCTGTTTTTT. Protein: CASSWTGGDTGELFF.

V and J are TRBV9 and TRBJ2-2; 9 bases map to TRBD2. V lost 0 bases to trimming and J lost 7 bases; unmatched junction nucleotides: 7. The CDR3 runs 16 residues. Germline CDR1 SGDLS, CDR2 YYNGEE. The CDR3 region has the DNA TGTGCCAGCAGCGTAGGGGCGGGAGGGCCGATCGGGGAGCTGTTTTTT. It translates to CASSVGAGGPIGELFF.

This sequence joins TRBV5-8 and TRBJ2-3; no definite D call. Germline V gene sequence: CDR1 SGHTS, CDR2 YDEGEE. Trimming took 5 bases from V and 2 from J, leaving 12 bases between them. The CDR3 extends over 14 amino acids. The CDR3 nucleotides are TGTGCCAGCAGGAGTCTCACCTCCACAGATACGCAGTATTTT. This encodes CASRSLTSTDTQYF. The full variable domain, with the rest looked up from reference TRBV5-8 and TRBJ2-3, is EAGVTQSPTHLIKTRGQQATLRCSPISGHTSVYWYQQALGLGLQFLLWYDEGEERNRGNFPPRFSGRQFPNYSSELNVNALELEDSALYLCASRSLTSTDTQYFGPGTRLTVL.

The chain combines TRBV9 with TRBJ1-1, with D possibly TRBD1 on 6 matching bases. The CDR3 extends over 14 amino acids. Germline V CDR1 and CDR2: SGDLS, YYNGEE. V was pared by 0 bases and J by 0 bases, with 6 bases between. The chain's CDR3 is CASSVGTVNTEAFF. DNA of the CDR3: TGTGCCAGCAGCGTAGGGACAGTGAACACTGAAGCTTTCTTT.

The chain joins TRBV30 to TRBJ1-2, with D perhaps matching TRBD1 (5 bases). The germline V and J ends were trimmed by 7 bases and 4 bases, with 16 bases remaining between them. CDR1 and CDR2 from the germline V gene are GTSNPN and SVGIG (reference sequence). The CDR3 runs to 13 residues. CDR3 DNA sequence: TGTGCCTACCAGACAGACGCGATCTATGGCTACACCTTC. Residues: CAYQTDAIYGYTF.

The rearrangement joins TRBV4-1 to TRBJ2-2; TRBD1 aligns across 12 bases. V was clipped by 4 bases and J by 1 base; unmatched bases: 13. The germline V gene encodes CDR1 MGHRA and CDR2 YSYEKL. The CDR3 has 20 amino acids. CDR3 sequence (DNA): TGCGCCAGCAGCCTGACCGGGACAGGGGGCGGATTGGGGAACACCGGGGAGCTGTTTTTT. Residues: CASSLTGTGGGLGNTGELFF.

The chain joins TRBV19 to TRBJ2-3, with D possibly matching TRBD2 (6 bases). Trimming stripped 4 bases from V and 2 bases from J, with 16 bases between. The CDR3 covers 16 residues. Germline V gene lookup returns CDR1 LNHDA and CDR2 SQIVND (reference sequence). The DNA of the CDR3 is TGTGCCAGTAGTAGTTTCCCGGGACTTACCACAGATACGCAGTATTTT. This encodes CASSSFPGLTTDTQYF.

The chain combines TRBV6-4 with TRBJ2-1; 11 nucleotides agree with TRBD2. The CDR3 extends over 16 amino acids. Germline V CDR1 and CDR2: MRHNA, SNTAGT. Unmatched junction bases numbered 12, after V lost 7 bases and J lost 7 bases. The CDR3 here is CASNLTSGKWGNEQFF. The CDR3 region has the DNA TGTGCCAGCAACTTGACTAGCGGGAAATGGGGAAATGAGCAGTTCTTC.

The chain carries TRBV27 and TRBJ2-1; 9 bases are shared with TRBD2. Trimming took 4 bases from V and 0 from J; bases not matched to a gene: 4. This CDR3 region has 16 residues. The germline CDR1 and CDR2 sequences are MNHEY and SMNVEV (reference sequence). The CDR3, as DNA: TGTGCCAGCAGTTCCACTAGCGGGCTCTCCTACAATGAGCAGTTCTTC. This codes for CASSSTSGLSYNEQFF.

This rearrangement joins TRBV29-1 to TRBJ1-1, with D perhaps TRBD1 (5 bases). This CDR3 has 11 residues. In germline, CDR1 is SQVTM, CDR2 ANQGSEA. Trimming shortened V by 7 bases and J by 2 bases, and 8 bases separated the two germline ends. The chain's CDR3 is CSGRVNTEAFF. CDR3 in DNA: TGCAGCGGCAGGGTTAACACTGAAGCTTTCTTT. The whole variable domain, remainder taken from reference TRBV29-1 and TRBJ1-1, is SAVISQKPSRDICQRGTSLTIQCQVDSQVTMMFWYRQQPGQSLTLIATANQGSEATYESGFVIDKFPISRPNLTFSTLTVSNMSPEDSSIYLCSGRVNTEAFFGQGTRLTVV.

Many counts were recorded for this clone. Other DNA sequences in this sample translate to the same CDR3. The chain couples TRBV19 to TRBJ2-5, with 8 bases aligning to TRBD1. Germline V gene data show CDR1 as LNHDA and CDR2 as SQIVND (reference sequence). V gave up 3 bases and J gave up 4 bases; unmatched junction bases: 4. This CDR3 is built from 14 residues. DNA of the CDR3: TGTGCCAGTAGTATCAGGGGGCGAGGAGAGACCCAGTACTTC. Its translation: CASSIRGRGETQYF.

As for this clone: The same CDR3 arises from other DNA sequences in this sample as well. V and J are TRBV5-6 and TRBJ2-5; 8 nucleotides align to TRBD2. The V segment lost 0 bases and the J segment 0 bases; nucleotides outside the gene matches: 1. The germline V gene has CDR1 SGHDT and CDR2 YYEEEE. The CDR3 extends over 15 amino acids. The CDR3 loop is CASSLAGGYQETQYF. The CDR3, as DNA: TGTGCCAGCAGCTTGGCGGGAGGGTACCAAGAGACCCAGTACTTC.

Concerning this clone itself: This sample includes further DNA sequences coding for the same CDR3. The genes are TRBV7-3 and TRBJ2-1; D perhaps matches TRBD2 (7 bases). The CDR3 has 15 residues. The V end lost 1 base, the J end lost 2 bases, and 9 bases lay between the germline ends. CDR1 is SGHTA and CDR2 is FQGTGA in the germline V gene. In DNA, the CDR3 is TGTGCCAGCAGCTTAATGGGGGGGCCCTACAATGAGCAGTTCTTC. Translating gives CASSLMGGPYNEQFF.

The chain recombines TRBV12-5 with TRBJ2-7, with D maybe TRBD2 (5 bases). The CDR3 runs 15 residues. Germline V lookup: CDR1 LGHNT, CDR2 FRNRAP. Trimming cost V 6 bases and J 1 base, with 16 bases left between them. This CDR3 reads CASGEGATTSYEQYF. In DNA, the CDR3 is TGTGCTAGTGGGGAAGGAGCGACTACTTCCTACGAGCAGTACTTC. The full variable domain, with the rest looked up from reference TRBV12-5 and TRBJ2-7, is DARVTQTPRHKVTEMGQEVTMRCQPILGHNTVFWYRQTMMQGLELLAYFRNRAPLDDSGMPKDRFSAEMPDATLATLKIQPSEPRDSAVYFCASGEGATTSYEQYFGPGTRLTVT.

The rearrangement links TRBV9 to TRBJ2-3; D uncertain. In germline, CDR1 is SGDLS, CDR2 YYNGEE. This CDR3 has 15 residues. Trimming removed 3 bases from V and 1 base from J, with 12 bases in between. CDR3: CASSDGEEGTDTQYF. CDR3 bases: TGTGCCAGCAGCGATGGAGAGGAAGGCACAGATACGCAGTATTTT.

V usage is TRBV7-9 and J usage is TRBJ2-5; D perhaps matches TRBD2 (6 bases). Germline V gives CDR1 SEHNR, CDR2 FQNEAQ (reference sequence). V lost 1 base, J lost 4 bases, and 13 bases lay in between. This CDR3 contains 15 residues. The CDR3, as DNA: TGTGCCAGCAGCTTAGTTTACGGGACTGTAGAGACCCAGTACTTC. As protein: CASSLVYGTVETQYF.

The rearrangement uses TRBV19 and TRBJ1-5; 11 bases fit TRBD1. J gave up 5 bases and V 6 bases, and 6 bases lay outside the gene matches. The CDR3 is 15 residues long. Germline loops: CDR1 LNHDA, CDR2 SQIVND (reference sequence). Here the CDR3 reads CASREDRGQHQPQHF. The CDR3 coding sequence is TGTGCCAGTAGAGAGGACAGGGGGCAGCATCAGCCCCAGCATTTT.